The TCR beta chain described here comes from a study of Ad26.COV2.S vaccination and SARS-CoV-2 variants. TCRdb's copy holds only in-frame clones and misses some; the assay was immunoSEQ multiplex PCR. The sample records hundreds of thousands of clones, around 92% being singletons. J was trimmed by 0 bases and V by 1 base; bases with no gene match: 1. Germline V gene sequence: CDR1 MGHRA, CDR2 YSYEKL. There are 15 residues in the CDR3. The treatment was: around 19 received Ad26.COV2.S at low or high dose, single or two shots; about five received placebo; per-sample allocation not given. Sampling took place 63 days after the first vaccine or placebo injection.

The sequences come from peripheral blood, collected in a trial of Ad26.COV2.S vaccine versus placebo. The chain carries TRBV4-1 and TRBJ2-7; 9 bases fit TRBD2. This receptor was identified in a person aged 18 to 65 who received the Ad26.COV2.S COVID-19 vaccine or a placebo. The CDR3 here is CASSQGLAVSYEQYF. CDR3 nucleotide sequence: TGCGCCAGCAGCCAAGGACTAGCGGTCTCCTACGAGCAGTACTTC.